A single sample is the source of the 2 T cell receptor beta chains below, sequenced in a study of cytotoxic CD8 clonotypes in ibrutinib-treated CLL. Profiling relied on immunoSEQ multiplex PCR, and the TCRdb table lists in-frame clones only, not all of them. The table has about 300,000 clones, 67% seen once. This material consisted of PBMCs, taken after 36 months of ibrutinib treatment. The origin of the receptors is a human donor with chronic lymphocytic leukemia.

The chain is built from TRBV6-6 and TRBJ1-1, with D perhaps matching TRBD1 (5 bases). The CDR3 consists of 13 residues. Germline CDR1 is MNHNY and CDR2 is SVGAGI (reference sequence). Trimming pared 6 bases from V and 1 base from J, leaving 9 bases between. The CDR3 DNA follows: TGTGCCAGCAGCCGGGGGACGAACACTGAAGCTTTCTTT. Its protein product is CASSRGTNTEAFF.

The chain combines TRBV11-2 with TRBJ2-3; TRBD2 agrees at 10 bases. V lost 0 bases, J lost 0 bases, and 12 bases stayed unmatched. Germline V gives CDR1 SGHAT, CDR2 FQNNGV. This CDR3 is built from 20 residues. CDR3 nucleotides: TGTGCCAGCAGCTTAGAGAGAGGAGCGGGAGGGCCGACTAGCACAGATACGCAGTATTTT. As protein: CASSLERGAGGPTSTDTQYF.